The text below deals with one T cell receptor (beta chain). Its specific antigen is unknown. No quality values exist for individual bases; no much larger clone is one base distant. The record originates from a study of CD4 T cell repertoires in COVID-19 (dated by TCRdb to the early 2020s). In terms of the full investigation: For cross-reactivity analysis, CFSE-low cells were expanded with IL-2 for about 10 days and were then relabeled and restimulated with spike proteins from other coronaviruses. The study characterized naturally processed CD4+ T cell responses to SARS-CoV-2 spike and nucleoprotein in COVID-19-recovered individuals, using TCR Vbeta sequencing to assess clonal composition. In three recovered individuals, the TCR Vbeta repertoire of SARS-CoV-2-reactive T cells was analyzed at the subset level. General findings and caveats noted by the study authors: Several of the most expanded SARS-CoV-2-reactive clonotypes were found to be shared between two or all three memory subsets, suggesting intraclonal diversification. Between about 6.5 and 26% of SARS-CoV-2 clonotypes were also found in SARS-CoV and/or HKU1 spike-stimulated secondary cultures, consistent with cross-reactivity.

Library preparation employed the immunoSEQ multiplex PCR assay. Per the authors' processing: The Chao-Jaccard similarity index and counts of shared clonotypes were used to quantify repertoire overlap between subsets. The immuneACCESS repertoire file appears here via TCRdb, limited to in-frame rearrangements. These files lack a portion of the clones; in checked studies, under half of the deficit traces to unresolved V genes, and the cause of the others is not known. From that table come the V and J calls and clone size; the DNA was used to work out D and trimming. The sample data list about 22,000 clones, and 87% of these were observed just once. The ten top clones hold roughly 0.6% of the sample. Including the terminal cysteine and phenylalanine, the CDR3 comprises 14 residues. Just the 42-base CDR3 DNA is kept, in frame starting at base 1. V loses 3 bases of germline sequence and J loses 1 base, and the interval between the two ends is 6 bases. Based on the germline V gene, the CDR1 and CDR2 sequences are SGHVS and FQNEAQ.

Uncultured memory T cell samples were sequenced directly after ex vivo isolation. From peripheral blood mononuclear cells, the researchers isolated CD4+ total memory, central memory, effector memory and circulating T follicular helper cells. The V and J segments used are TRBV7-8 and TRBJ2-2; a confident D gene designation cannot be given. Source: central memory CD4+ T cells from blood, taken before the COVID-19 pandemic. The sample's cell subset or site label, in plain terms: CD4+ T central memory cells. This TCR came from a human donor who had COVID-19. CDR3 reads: CASSFSGNTGELFF. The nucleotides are TGTGCCAGCAGCTTCTCCGGGAACACCGGGGAGCTGTTTTTT.